These 26 T cell receptor beta chains originate from one sample sequenced in a study of CD8 T cells in ankylosing spondylitis (dated by TCRdb to 2016 to 2017). The library was obtained by 5' RACE. The instrument given in TCRdb is Illumina HiSeq 2500. Through fastp at Q25 and MiXCR, TCRdb rebuilt clones from the public reads, retaining in-frame beta chains. CDR3 protein duplicates are merged, each entry listing the most common genes and DNA. The sample contains 650,000 to 800,000 distinct CDR3 sequences, around a fifth of them found a single time. Jointly, the top ten make up about 20% of the sample. Antigens of these TCRs are unknown. Study-level results and caveats: A TCR beta motif of several highly homologous amino acid variants appeared characteristic of blood from ankylosing spondylitis patients.

Sequencing was performed on blood, either unsorted or a sorted T cell fraction (not recorded which). These receptor sequences come from a male donor with ankylosing spondylitis.

The CDR3 region is CASSYEAAAGGFSTDTQYF. Written as DNA, the CDR3 is TGTGCCAGCAGTTACGAGGCGGCCGCAGGGGGATTTAGCACAGATACGCAGTATTTT. V is TRBV6-5 and J is TRBJ2-3; 7 bases map to TRBD1. The V and J ends lost 2 bases and 0 bases, in that order; junction bases with no gene match: 14. The CDR3 has 19 residues. CDR1 MNHEY and CDR2 SVGAGI come from the germline V gene.

This clonotype has ten or more counts. J is TRBJ2-6 and V is TRBV12-3 or TRBV12-4; a weak D match, TRBD1 (6 bases). V lost 4 bases and J lost 1, with 8 bases in between. This CDR3 spans 15 amino acids. Here the CDR3 DNA reads TGTGCCAGCAGTTACGGGACATCTGGGGCCAACGTCCTGACTTTC. It yields the protein CASSYGTSGANVLTF.

The chain combines TRBV7-3 with TRBJ2-6; 9 bases line up with TRBD1. There are 17 residues in the CDR3. V gave up 6 bases and J gave up 3 bases; unmatched junction bases: 9. Per the germline V gene, CDR1 is SGHTA and CDR2 is FQGTGA. CDR3 sequence: CASRPTGGVGGANVLTF. The CDR3 DNA follows: TGTGCCAGCAGACCTACAGGGGGCGTTGGTGGGGCCAACGTCCTGACTTTC.

The V call is TRBV7-9, the J call TRBJ2-3; the match to TRBD1 covers 9 bases. The CDR3 has 17 residues. The germline V gene has CDR1 SEHNR and CDR2 FQNEAQ (reference sequence). V was clipped by 5 bases and J by 0 bases; unmatched bases: 9. CDR3 sequence reads: CASSRVQGASSTDTQYF. CDR3 coding DNA: TGTGCCAGCAGCAGAGTACAGGGGGCCTCGAGCACAGATACGCAGTATTTT.

This clonotype was observed at least ten times. The chain has TRBV4-3 and TRBJ2-7; no clear D. Trimming stripped 0 bases from V and 4 bases from J, with 13 bases between. The germline V gene encodes CDR1 LGHNA and CDR2 YSLEER. The CDR3 length is 15 residues. The CDR3 region is CASSQDRTESYEQYF. The CDR3, as DNA: TGCGCCAGCAGCCAAGATCGAACGGAATCGTACGAGCAGTACTTC.

The rearrangement links TRBV20-1 to TRBJ1-5; D is unclear. Germline lookup yields CDR1 DFQATT and CDR2 SNEGSKA (reference sequence). Trimming took 0 bases from V and 0 from J, leaving 12 bases between them. CDR3 length: 16 residues. The CDR3, as DNA: TGCAGTGCTAGAGATCGGGGAGGGCCTAGCAATCAGCCCCAGCATTTT. It encodes CSARDRGGPSNQPQHF.

This clonotype was counted only a few times. The rearrangement joins TRBV5-5 to TRBJ2-7; D is possibly TRBD1 or TRBD2 (5 bases each). Trimming cost V 1 base and J 2 bases, with 10 bases left between them. Per germline, CDR1 SGHKS and CDR2 YYEKEE (reference sequence). The CDR3 contains 14 residues. The CDR3 DNA sequence: TGTGCCAGCAGCTTGAATAGGGACCCCTACGAGCAGTACTTC. It specifies CASSLNRDPYEQYF.

This clonotype was counted only a few times. The chain is built from TRBV20-1 and TRBJ1-3; 8 bases are shared with TRBD1. The CDR3 is 14 residues long. CDR1 is DFQATT, CDR2 SNEGSKA, per germline (reference sequence). V trimming: 6 bases; J trimming: 9 bases; junction bases outside the gene matches: 13. CDR3 region: CSASPGQGGGTIYF. The CDR3 nucleotides read TGCAGTGCAAGTCCCGGACAGGGCGGGGGCACCATATATTTT.

The chain uses TRBV27 and TRBJ1-3; 7 nucleotides align to TRBD1. This CDR3 contains 14 residues. J gave up 2 bases and V 6 bases, and 4 bases lay outside the gene matches. Germline V gene sequence: CDR1 MNHEY, CDR2 SMNVEV (reference sequence). CDR3 sequence (DNA): TGTGCCAGCAGCACAGGGGTCACTGGAAACACCATATATTTT. Translating gives CASSTGVTGNTIYF.

This clonotype was counted a few times. This chain uses TRBV5-1 with TRBJ1-2; tentatively, D is TRBD1 (5 bases). From germline, CDR1 is SGHRS and CDR2 YFSETQ. V shed 0 bases and J shed 4 bases, with 7 bases lying between them. The CDR3 spans 13 residues. CDR3 sequence: CASSLVGVYGYTF. CDR3 nucleotides: TGCGCCAGCAGCTTGGTAGGGGTCTATGGCTACACCTTC.

This clonotype showed up just once. The V call is TRBV9, the J call TRBJ1-2; 12 bases are shared with TRBD1. This CDR3 contains 15 residues. Germline values: CDR1 SGDLS, CDR2 YYNGEE. V shed 2 bases and J 8 bases; nucleotides not matched to a gene: 7. The CDR3 coding sequence is TGTGCCAGCAGCGTTTCCGGGACAGGGGGCGAAGGCTACACCTTC. It is translated as CASSVSGTGGEGYTF.

V gene TRBV9 combines with J gene TRBJ1-1; 12 nucleotides line up with TRBD1. Germline V lookup: CDR1 SGDLS, CDR2 YYNGEE. V lost 4 bases to trimming and J lost 7 bases; unmatched junction nucleotides: 8. The CDR3 runs to 15 residues. The CDR3 DNA sequence: TGTGCCAGCAGCATCCAGGGACAGGGGGCGGTTGAAGCTTTCTTT. Protein sequence: CASSIQGQGAVEAFF.

The chain uses TRBV4-2 and TRBJ1-2, with D hard to call. Germline loops: CDR1 LGHNA, CDR2 YNFKEQ. The CDR3 has 14 residues. V was pared by 4 bases and J by 8 bases, with 17 bases between. CDR3 protein: CASSPIPVVEGYTF. In DNA, the CDR3 is TGTGCCAGCAGCCCCATTCCAGTGGTGGAGGGCTACACCTTC.

This rearrangement joins TRBV11-2 to TRBJ1-5, with D possibly being TRBD1 (6 bases). Trimming left V 4 bases short and J 4 bases short, with 14 bases between. This CDR3 is built from 15 residues. Germline assignment: CDR1 SGHAT and CDR2 FQNNGV. CDR3 sequence: CASSSSGEGNQPQHF. The CDR3 nucleotides read TGTGCCAGCAGCTCCTCAGGGGAGGGGAATCAGCCCCAGCATTTT.

The CDR3 nucleotides are TGTGCCAGCAGTCCGGCGACAGGGGGCTCCTCCTACGAGCAGTACTTC. This codes for CASSPATGGSSYEQYF. The chain has TRBV12-3 or TRBV12-4 and TRBJ2-7; 10 bases fit TRBD1. V lost 5 bases and J lost 0; bases outside the gene matches: 7. There are 16 residues in the CDR3.

This clonotype has more than one count but fewer than ten. The genes are TRBV5-8 and TRBJ1-1, with unresolved D. Per the germline V gene, CDR1 is SGHTS and CDR2 is YDEGEE. CDR3 length: 13 residues. V was clipped by 5 bases and J by 5 bases, with 13 bases between them. The CDR3 spells CASRTELGTEAFF. Here the CDR3 DNA reads TGTGCCAGCAGAACTGAGTTAGGGACTGAAGCTTTCTTT.

This chain uses TRBV6-2 or TRBV6-3 with TRBJ2-7; 7 bases agree with TRBD2. CDR3 length equals 14 residues. J lost 3 bases, V lost 2 bases, and 4 bases had no gene match. CDR1 and CDR2 from the germline V gene are MNHEY and SVGEGT. The CDR3 DNA sequence: TGTGCCAGCAGTTACGTCGGGGGGAGCTACGAGCAGTACTTC. Translation gives CASSYVGGSYEQYF.

This clonotype has more than one count but fewer than ten. The V call is TRBV6-2 or TRBV6-3, the J call TRBJ2-7; 11 nucleotides match TRBD2. The J segment lost 2 bases and the V segment lost 6 bases, leaving 9 bases of the junction unmatched. Germline V gives CDR1 MNHEY, CDR2 SVGEGT. The CDR3 length is 16 residues. This chain's CDR3 is CASRDPTSGGPYEQYF. In DNA form, the CDR3 reads TGTGCCAGCAGGGATCCTACTAGCGGGGGTCCCTACGAGCAGTACTTC.

This clonotype was seen only a few times. The gene calls are TRBV27 and TRBJ2-1; the D is unclear. Germline CDR1 is MNHEY and CDR2 is SMNVEV (reference sequence). Between the trimmed V and J ends, which lost 2 bases and 6 bases, there was a span of 20 bases. The CDR3 runs to 17 residues. CDR3 amino acids: CASSLGGAPSAVNEQFF. In DNA, the CDR3 is TGTGCCAGCAGTTTAGGCGGCGCCCCCTCCGCGGTCAATGAGCAGTTCTTC.

The CDR3: CASSAQGALPHYNEQFF. The CDR3 DNA is TGTGCCAGCAGCGCACAGGGGGCGCTTCCCCACTACAATGAGCAGTTCTTC. V and J are TRBV28 and TRBJ2-1; the match to TRBD1 covers 9 bases. This CDR3 region has 17 residues. V lost 6 bases, J lost 3 bases, and 12 bases stayed unmatched. Germline assignment: CDR1 MDHEN and CDR2 SYDVKM.

This clonotype showed up just a few times. This chain joins TRBV6-1 and TRBJ2-7; D perhaps matches TRBD1 (5 bases). V lost 5 bases, J lost 8 bases, and 22 bases lay in between. Germline lookup yields CDR1 MNHNS and CDR2 SASEGT. The CDR3 is made up of 15 amino acids. CDR3 coding DNA: TGTGCCAGCAGTCCCAGACGGACACGGGCTACGAAGCAGTACTTC. This translates into CASSPRRTRATKQYF.

The table lists this clonotype with a few counts. The chain combines TRBV7-2 with TRBJ2-7; TRBD2 is a possible D gene (5 bases). The CDR3 has 14 amino acids. Deletions cut 4 bases from V and 3 bases from J, with 13 bases between. Germline V gene data show CDR1 as SGHTA and CDR2 as FQGNSA. The CDR3 bases are TGTGCCAGCAGCTCGATGGCTGGGAGCTACGAGCAGTACTTC. Amino acid sequence: CASSSMAGSYEQYF. The variable domain in full, completed from reference TRBV7-2 and TRBJ2-7, reads GAGVSQSPSNKVTEKGKDVELRCDPISGHTALYWYRQSLGQGLEFLIYFQGNSAPDKSGLPSDRFSAERTGGSVSTLTIQRTQQEDSAVYLCASSSMAGSYEQYFGPGTRLTVT.

Ten or more counts support this clonotype. V usage is TRBV12-3 or TRBV12-4 and J usage is TRBJ2-7, with 7 bases lining up with TRBD1. The V and J ends lost 6 bases and 3 bases, in that order; junction bases with no gene match: 11. The CDR3 covers 15 residues. In nucleotides, the CDR3 is TGTGCCAGCAGCTCCCGGGACAGAGCTCTCTACGAGCAGTACTTC. Translated: CASSSRDRALYEQYF.

This rearrangement joins TRBV20-1 to TRBJ1-6; D is unresolved. This CDR3 is built from 14 residues. Per germline, CDR1 DFQATT and CDR2 SNEGSKA (reference sequence). The V end lost 3 bases, the J end lost 7 bases, and 13 bases lay between the germline ends. The CDR3 region has the DNA TGCAGTGCTAGTACTCCAGGTTCCAATTCACCCCTCCACTTT. Protein product: CSASTPGSNSPLHF.

J is TRBJ1-4 and V is TRBV7-8; a possible D gene is TRBD1 (6 bases). The CDR3 contains 14 residues. V lost 5 bases, J lost 8 bases, and 15 bases lay in between. Germline CDR1 is SGHVS and CDR2 is FQNEAQ. The CDR3 coding sequence is TGTGCCAGCAGCCCCCAGGGGTTGGTGGAAAAACTGTTTTTT. This sequence encodes CASSPQGLVEKLFF.

The chain uses TRBV3-1 and TRBJ1-2; D is undetermined. This CDR3 contains 18 residues. With 1 base removed from V and 7 bases from J, the gap between germline ends came to 25 bases. CDR1 is LGHDT, CDR2 YNNKEL, per germline (reference sequence). The DNA for the CDR3 is TGTGCCAGCAGCCAAGTTGTCCTAACGGAATCAGCTACCGCTGGCTACACCTTC. Translated, it gives CASSQVVLTESATAGYTF.